These 6 T cell receptor beta chains came from one sample sequenced in a study of OX40 agonist ivuxolimab in advanced cancers. Clones were read by immunoSEQ multiplex PCR, and TCRdb kept only the in-frame ones, dropping some. Of approximately 90,000 clones in the sample, more than 70% were seen once. The input for sequencing was CD4+ or CD8+ T cells sorted from blood, taken in a trial of the OX40 agonist ivuxolimab. The receptors come from an adult with an advanced solid tumor such as melanoma, head and neck, liver or kidney cancer.

V usage is TRBV2 and J usage is TRBJ1-5; possibly TRBD1 for D (6 bases). Trimming left V 1 base short and J 6 bases short, with 13 bases between. The CDR3 consists of 15 residues. Germline CDR1 SNHLY, CDR2 FYNNEI. CDR3: CASSEETRQAQPQHF. For the CDR3, the DNA is TGTGCCAGCAGTGAAGAAACGAGACAGGCTCAGCCCCAGCATTTT.

This clone was counted once. The gene calls are TRBV4-2 and TRBJ2-2, with D maybe TRBD1 (5 bases). Germline CDR1 LGHNA, CDR2 YNFKEQ. The CDR3 runs to 19 residues. V was clipped by 3 bases and J by 5 bases, with 25 bases between them. This CDR3 reads CASSHLQGSGFLVTGELFF. CDR3 in DNA: TGTGCCAGCAGCCACCTCCAGGGATCAGGGTTCCTCGTGACCGGGGAGCTGTTTTTT.

The chain recombines TRBV19 with TRBJ1-3; unclear D gene. CDR1 and CDR2 (germline): LNHDA, SQIVND (reference sequence). The CDR3 is 14 residues long. The V end was cut by 3 bases, the J end by 3 bases, with 9 bases between. The CDR3 DNA reads TGTGCCAGTAGTATTGCGTCTGATGGAAACACCATATATTTT. This encodes CASSIASDGNTIYF. Together with reference TRBV19 and TRBJ1-3, the CDR3 gives the full variable domain: DGGITQSPKYLFRKEGQNVTLSCEQNLNHDAMYWYRQDPGQGLRLIYYSQIVNDFQKGDIAEGYSVSREKKESFPLTVTSAQKNPTAFYLCASSIASDGNTIYFGEGSWLTVV.

The gene calls are TRBV7-9 and TRBJ2-2; D possibly corresponds to TRBD1 (6 bases). The V end lost 1 base, the J end lost 1 base, and 13 bases lay between the germline ends. The CDR3 is 17 residues long. Per the germline V gene, CDR1 is SEHNR and CDR2 is FQNEAQ (reference sequence). CDR3 DNA: TGTGCCAGCAGCTTAGACTCGCTACAGGGGAACACCGGGGAGCTGTTTTTT. As protein: CASSLDSLQGNTGELFF.

The genes are TRBV25-1 and TRBJ2-7, with 8 bases identical to TRBD2. The CDR3 covers 17 residues. The V gene end was trimmed by 1 base and the J gene end by 5 bases; junction bases not matched to a gene: 13. Germline values: CDR1 MGHDK, CDR2 SYGVNS. The CDR3, as DNA: TGTGCCAGCAGTGAATGTCGGGGTAGCGGGATTTGGCACGAGCAGTACGTC. This sequence encodes CASSECRGSGIWHEQYV.

This chain joins TRBV7-6 and TRBJ1-5, with TRBD1 matching over 7 bases. Trimming cost V 4 bases and J 4 bases; bases outside gene matches: 4. The CDR3 extends over 14 amino acids. Germline lookup yields CDR1 SGHVS and CDR2 FNYEAQ. CDR3 in DNA: TGTGCCAGCAGCTCTGGACAGGAAAATCAGCCCCAGCATTTT. Translated: CASSSGQENQPQHF.